This TCR beta chain was profiled in a study of blood T cells in healthy people across ages. Study results and caveats: Long-lived donors carried more naive CD4+ cells and greater diversity than aged donors. The unsorted PBMCs prevented any conclusive comparison of naive versus antigen-experienced cells.

As to this clonotype: Its antigen is undetermined. A far larger clone is one base from this, pointing to a likely read error.

Through a sample-barcoded 5' primer and a J-beta primer mix, a second PCR was run for roughly 7 to 12 cycles. Each cDNA molecule was tagged by a template-switch adaptor with 12 random nucleotides. One entry per CDR3 protein results from TCRdb running MiXCR on the 5' RACE reads. Among 1.5 million to 2 million distinct CDR3 sequences listed, around half were seen once. Individuals who donated were healthy Caucasians from Russia aged roughly 6 to 90. The clonotype originates from a woman in her thirties or forties in good health. The sample consisted of blood.

The chain's CDR3 is CAGSYSRETQYF. CDR3 coding DNA: TGTGCCGGCAGTTACTCGAGGGAGACCCAGTACTTC. The chain is built from TRBV6-2 or TRBV6-3 and TRBJ2-5; no clear D. Germline V lookup: CDR1 MNHEY, CDR2 SVGEGT. The CDR3 runs 12 residues.